Listed here is a single TCR beta chain. Its antigen remains unknown. The CDR3 covers 14 residues. Germline loops: CDR1 SGHRS, CDR2 YFSETQ. V was shortened by 2 bases and J by 8 bases, with 13 bases between the two germline ends. Quantitative barcoded 5'-RACE was used to prepare TCR beta libraries. MiXCR, applied by TCRdb to the 5' RACE reads, yields one record per CDR3 protein. The table has 450,000 or so distinct CDR3 sequences, roughly 25% seen once; the top ten hold roughly 0.8%. This specimen belongs to a study of CD8 T cells in ankylosing spondylitis. Study-wide results and limits: Some motif variants had been reported before (in reactive arthritis synovial fluid and blood). Matched ankylosing spondylitis synovial fluid reportedly showed significant enrichment of disease-linked clones. Several highly homologous variants made up a TCR beta motif, and this motif appeared characteristic of ankylosing spondylitis blood.

The rearrangement uses TRBV5-1 and TRBJ1-4; the D is unclear. The sample comprised blood, either unsorted or a sorted T cell fraction (not recorded which). This TCR was sampled from a male donor with ankylosing spondylitis. The CDR3 here is CASSFSGVREKLFF. The CDR3 DNA is TGCGCCAGCAGCTTTTCCGGGGTTCGAGAAAAACTGTTTTTT.